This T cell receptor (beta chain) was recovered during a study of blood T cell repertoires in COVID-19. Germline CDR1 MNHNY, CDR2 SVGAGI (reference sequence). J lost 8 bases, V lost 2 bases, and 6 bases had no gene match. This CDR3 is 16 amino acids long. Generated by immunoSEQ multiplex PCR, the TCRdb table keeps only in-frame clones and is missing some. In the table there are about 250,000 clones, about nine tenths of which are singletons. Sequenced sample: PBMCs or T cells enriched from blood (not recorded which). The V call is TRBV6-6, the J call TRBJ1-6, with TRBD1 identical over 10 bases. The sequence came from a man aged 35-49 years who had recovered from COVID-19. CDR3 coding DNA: TGTGCCAGCAGTTACCCGGGACAGGGGTTTGATTCACCCCTCCACTTT. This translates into CASSYPGQGFDSPLHF.